The following is a T cell receptor beta chain sequence with its context. Its antigen is unidentified. This entry belongs to a study of early T cells in non-severe SARS-CoV-2 infection. Overall study: With bulk RNA from unsorted whole blood as input, sequencing yielded unpaired chains.

Tagging with unique molecular identifiers was applied to individual cDNA molecules. TCRdb used MiXCR to reprocess the 5' RACE reads, holding one entry per CDR3 protein. The sample contains 30,000 or so distinct CDR3 sequences, 5.8% of which appear only once. Looked up from germline, CDR1 is SQVTM and CDR2 is ANQGSEA. The CDR3 runs 11 residues. The V and J ends lost 8 bases and 12 bases respectively, with 17 bases between them. Findings and caveats of the study: Anti-spike CD8 specificities were favored by VDJdb matching, whose results missed private and CD4 specificities.

Sequencing input: whole blood. The gene calls are TRBV29-1 and TRBJ2-1, with D perhaps assigned TRBD1 or TRBD2 (5 bases each). The TCR was taken from an adult who was a healthcare worker with PCR-confirmed SARS-CoV-2 infection or an uninfected control (not recorded which). CDR3 region: CSITGDHRQFF. The CDR3 nucleotides read TGCAGCATAACCGGGGACCATAGGCAGTTCTTC.